The subject of this entry is one TCR beta chain. Its antigen remains unidentified. These data are taken from a study of response to subunit inactivated influenza vaccine. The study, taken as a whole, reports: Few new T cells, the authors suggested, are recruited by each seasonal influenza vaccination.

TCRdb recomputed calls from the RT-PCR reads with MiXCR, one row per CDR3 protein. Among some 800,000 distinct CDR3 sequences listed, 20% to 25% were seen once. The source of this sequence is a man aged 45-65 years who received an inactivated influenza vaccine. Here the sequenced sample was PBMCs from blood, taken less than 6 days after vaccination.

CDR3 nucleotides: TGTGCCAGCAGTCCACTAGCGGGAGGCCCGTCTAGCACAGATACGCAGTATTTT. This sequence encodes CASSPLAGGPSSTDTQYF. V and J are TRBV11-1 and TRBJ2-3, with 12 bases identical to TRBD2. Germline V lookup: CDR1 SGHAT, CDR2 FQDESV (reference sequence). V was pared by 6 bases and J by 0 bases, with 10 bases of the junction left unmatched. CDR3 length equals 18 residues.